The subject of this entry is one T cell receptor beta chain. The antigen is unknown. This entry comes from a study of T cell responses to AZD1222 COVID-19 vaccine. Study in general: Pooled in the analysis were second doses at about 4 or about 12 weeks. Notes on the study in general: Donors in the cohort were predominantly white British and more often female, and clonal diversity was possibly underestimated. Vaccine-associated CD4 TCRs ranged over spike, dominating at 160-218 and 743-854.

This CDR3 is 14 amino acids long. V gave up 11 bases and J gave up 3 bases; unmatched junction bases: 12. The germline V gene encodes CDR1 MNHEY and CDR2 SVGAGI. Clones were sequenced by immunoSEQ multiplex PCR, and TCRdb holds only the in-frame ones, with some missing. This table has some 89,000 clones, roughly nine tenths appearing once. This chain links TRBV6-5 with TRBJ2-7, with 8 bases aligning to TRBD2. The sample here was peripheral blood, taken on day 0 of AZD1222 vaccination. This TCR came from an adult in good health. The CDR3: CAVLRGTSRYEQYF. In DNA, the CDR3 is TGTGCCGTCCTCCGTGGGACTAGTCGCTACGAGCAGTACTTC.